Presented here are 2 T cell receptor beta chains from one specimen sequenced in a study of blood T cell repertoires in COVID-19. Profiled with immunoSEQ multiplex PCR; TCRdb holds only in-frame clones, not every one. The sample has about 110,000 clones, less than 75% seen once. The specimen was peripheral blood. These TCRs come from a middle-aged woman with acute or convalescent COVID-19.

The V and J genes are TRBV15 and TRBJ1-1, with D tentatively TRBD1 (5 bases). Per the germline V gene, CDR1 is LNHNV and CDR2 is YYDKDF (reference sequence). The V end lost 0 bases, the J end lost 5 bases, and 16 bases lay between the germline ends. The CDR3 length is 16 residues. The CDR3 nucleotides read TGTGCCACCAGCAGAGATCCGCAGGGAAGTGTAACTGAAGCTTTCTTT. This encodes CATSRDPQGSVTEAFF. Looking up the rest from reference TRBV15 and TRBJ1-1 gives the full variable domain: DAMVIQNPRYQVTQFGKPVTLSCSQTLNHNVMYWYQQKSSQAPKLLFHYYDKDFNNEADTPDNFQSRRPNTSFCFLDIRSPGLGDTAMYLCATSRDPQGSVTEAFFGQGTRLTVV.

Here the CDR3 DNA reads TGTGCCACCAGTGATACCAGGGACAGGGGCGGCACAGATACGCAGTATTTT. Amino acid sequence: CATSDTRDRGGTDTQYF. The chain links TRBV24-1 to TRBJ2-3; 10 nucleotides agree with TRBD1. This CDR3 is 17 amino acids long. The V segment lost 3 bases and the J segment 1 base; nucleotides outside the gene matches: 6. Germline loops: CDR1 KGHDR, CDR2 SFDVKD.